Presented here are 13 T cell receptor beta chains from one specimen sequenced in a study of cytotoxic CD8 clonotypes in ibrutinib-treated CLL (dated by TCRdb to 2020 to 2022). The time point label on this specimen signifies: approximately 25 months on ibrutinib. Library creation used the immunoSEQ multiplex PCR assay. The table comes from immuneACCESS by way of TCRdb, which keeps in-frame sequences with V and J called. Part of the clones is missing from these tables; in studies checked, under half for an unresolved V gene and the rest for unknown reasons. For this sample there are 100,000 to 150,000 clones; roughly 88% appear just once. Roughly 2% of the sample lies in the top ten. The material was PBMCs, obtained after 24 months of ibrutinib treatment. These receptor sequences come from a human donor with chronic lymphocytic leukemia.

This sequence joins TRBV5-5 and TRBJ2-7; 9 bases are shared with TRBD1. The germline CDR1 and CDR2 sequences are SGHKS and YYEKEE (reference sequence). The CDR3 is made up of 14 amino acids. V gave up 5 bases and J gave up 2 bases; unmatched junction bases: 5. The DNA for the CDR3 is TGTGCCAGCAGAGGGACAGGGCGGACCTACGAGCAGTACTTC. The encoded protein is CASRGTGRTYEQYF.

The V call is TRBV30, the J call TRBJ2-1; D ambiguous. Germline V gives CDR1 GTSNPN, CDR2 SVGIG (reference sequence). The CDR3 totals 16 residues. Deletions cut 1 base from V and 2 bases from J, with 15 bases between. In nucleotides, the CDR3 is TGTGCCTGGAGTGGGGTGGAGTTAGGGACCTACAATGAGCAGTTCTTC. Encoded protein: CAWSGVELGTYNEQFF. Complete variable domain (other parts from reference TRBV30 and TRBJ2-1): SQTIHQWPATLVQPVGSPLSLECTVEGTSNPNLYWYRQAAGRGLQLLFYSVGIGQISSEVPQNLSASRPQDRQFILSSKKLLLSDSGFYLCAWSGVELGTYNEQFFGPGTRLTVL.

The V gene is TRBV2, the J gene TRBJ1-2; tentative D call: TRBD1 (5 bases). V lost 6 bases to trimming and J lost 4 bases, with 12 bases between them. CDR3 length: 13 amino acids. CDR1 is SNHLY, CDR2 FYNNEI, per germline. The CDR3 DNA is TGTGCCAGCAGCACCGGGGGGACCTATGGCTACACCTTC. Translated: CASSTGGTYGYTF.

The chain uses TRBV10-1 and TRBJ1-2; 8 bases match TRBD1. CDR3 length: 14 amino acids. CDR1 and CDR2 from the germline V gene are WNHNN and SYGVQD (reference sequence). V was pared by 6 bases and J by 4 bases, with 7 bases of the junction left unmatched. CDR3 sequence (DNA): TGCGCCAGCAGGCCCAGGGGGCTCCGCTATGGCTACACCTTC. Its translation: CASRPRGLRYGYTF.

DNA of the CDR3: TGTGCCAGCAGTGATCCAGGGACCAACTATGGCTACACCTTC. Amino acids: CASSDPGTNYGYTF. This rearrangement joins TRBV6-4 to TRBJ1-2; maybe TRBD1 (5 bases). From germline, CDR1 is MRHNA and CDR2 SNTAGT. This CDR3 is 14 amino acids long. V lost 3 bases and J lost 2, with 10 bases in between.

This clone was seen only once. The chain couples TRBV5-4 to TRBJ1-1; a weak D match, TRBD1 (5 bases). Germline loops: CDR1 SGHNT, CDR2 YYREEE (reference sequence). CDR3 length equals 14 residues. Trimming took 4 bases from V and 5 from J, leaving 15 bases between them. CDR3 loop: CASSPEVGGTEAFF. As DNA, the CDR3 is TGTGCCAGCAGCCCTGAGGTTGGGGGAACTGAAGCTTTCTTT.

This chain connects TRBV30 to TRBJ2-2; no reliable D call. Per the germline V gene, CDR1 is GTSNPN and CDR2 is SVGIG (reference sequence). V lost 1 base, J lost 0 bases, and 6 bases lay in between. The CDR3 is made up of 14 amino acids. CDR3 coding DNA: TGTGCCTGGAGTGAAGACTCGAACACCGGGGAGCTGTTTTTT. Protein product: CAWSEDSNTGELFF.

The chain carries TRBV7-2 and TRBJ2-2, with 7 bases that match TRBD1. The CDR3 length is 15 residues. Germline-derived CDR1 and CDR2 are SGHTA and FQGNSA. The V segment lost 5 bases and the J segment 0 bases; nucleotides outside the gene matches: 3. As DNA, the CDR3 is TGTGCCAGCAGCCCCGGGACAGCGAACACCGGGGAGCTGTTTTTT. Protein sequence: CASSPGTANTGELFF. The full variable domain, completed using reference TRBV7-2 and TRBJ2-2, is GAGVSQSPSNKVTEKGKDVELRCDPISGHTALYWYRQSLGQGLEFLIYFQGNSAPDKSGLPSDRFSAERTGGSVSTLTIQRTQQEDSAVYLCASSPGTANTGELFFGEGSRLTVL.

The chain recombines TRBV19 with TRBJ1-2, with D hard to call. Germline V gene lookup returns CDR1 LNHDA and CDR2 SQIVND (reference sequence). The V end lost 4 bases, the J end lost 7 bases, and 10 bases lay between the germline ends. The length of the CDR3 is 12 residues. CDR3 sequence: CASSNWAGGYTF. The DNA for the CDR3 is TGTGCCAGTAGTAATTGGGCGGGTGGCTACACCTTC.

The CDR3 bases are TGTGCCAGCCTCCCAGGGTTGAATCAGCCCCAGCATTTT. Encoded protein: CASLPGLNQPQHF. V and J are TRBV28 and TRBJ1-5; a possible D gene is TRBD1 (5 bases). CDR1 and CDR2 (germline): MDHEN, SYDVKM. Trimming stripped 8 bases from V and 4 bases from J, with 12 bases between. This CDR3 is 13 amino acids long.

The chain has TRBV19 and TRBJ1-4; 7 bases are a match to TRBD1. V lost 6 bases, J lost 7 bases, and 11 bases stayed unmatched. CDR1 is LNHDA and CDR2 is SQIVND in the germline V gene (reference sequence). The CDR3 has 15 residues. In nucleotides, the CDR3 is TGTGCCAGTAGGAACATACGAGGGGGCAGTGAAAAACTGTTTTTT. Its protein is CASRNIRGGSEKLFF.

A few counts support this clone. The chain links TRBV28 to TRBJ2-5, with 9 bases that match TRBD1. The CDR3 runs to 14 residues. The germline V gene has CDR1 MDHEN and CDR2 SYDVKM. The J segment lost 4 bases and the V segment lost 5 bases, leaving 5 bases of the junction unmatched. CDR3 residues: CASSLSDRGETQYF. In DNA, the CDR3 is TGTGCCAGCAGTCTATCGGACAGGGGAGAGACCCAGTACTTC.

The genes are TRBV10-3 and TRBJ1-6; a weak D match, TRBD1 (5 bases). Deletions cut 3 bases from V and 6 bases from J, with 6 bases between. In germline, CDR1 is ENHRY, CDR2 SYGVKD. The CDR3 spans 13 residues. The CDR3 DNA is TGTGCCATCAGTGACGGGGCTAATTCACCCCTCCACTTT. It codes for CAISDGANSPLHF.